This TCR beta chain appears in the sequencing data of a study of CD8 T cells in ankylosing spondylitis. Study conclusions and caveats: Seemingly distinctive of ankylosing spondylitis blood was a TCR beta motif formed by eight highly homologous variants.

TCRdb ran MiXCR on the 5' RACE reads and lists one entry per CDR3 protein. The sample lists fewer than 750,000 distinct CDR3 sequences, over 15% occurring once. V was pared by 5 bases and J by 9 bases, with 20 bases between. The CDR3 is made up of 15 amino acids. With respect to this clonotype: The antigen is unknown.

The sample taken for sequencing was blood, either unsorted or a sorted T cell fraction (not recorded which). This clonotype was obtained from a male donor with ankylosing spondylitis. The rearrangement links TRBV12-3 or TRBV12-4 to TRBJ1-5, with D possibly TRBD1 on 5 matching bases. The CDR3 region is CASSPSWGDGRPQHF. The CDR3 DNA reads TGTGCCAGCAGTCCGTCGTGGGGGGACGGTCGGCCCCAGCATTTT.